The sequence of this T cell receptor (beta chain) was determined in a study of blood T cell repertoires in COVID-19. Overall study: T cells, B-cell-depleted T cells, or PBMCs provided the cDNA or gDNA that served as material.

This clone was recorded a few times. Under the authors' procedure: How many nucleated cells were present was estimated from reference gene primer amplification. Profiling relied on immunoSEQ multiplex PCR, and the TCRdb table lists in-frame clones only, not all of them. V, J and clone size are taken as reported in that table, and D and trimming were inferred from the DNA itself. The top ten clones hold around 4% of a sample with 300,000 to 400,000 clones, 70% to 90% of them seen once. Clinical history as reported by participants underpinned cohort assignment. CDR3 length: 15 residues. The germline CDR1 and CDR2 sequences are SGHDN and FVKESK. Trimming took 1 base from V and 0 from J, leaving 8 bases between them.

The specimen was PBMCs or T cells enriched from blood (not recorded which). The V gene is TRBV14, the J gene TRBJ2-3; no definite D call. The receptor's source is a woman aged 40 to 50 with acute COVID-19. CDR3 DNA: TGTGCCAGCAGCCAAGGAACTACTAGCACAGATACGCAGTATTTT. Protein: CASSQGTTSTDTQYF.